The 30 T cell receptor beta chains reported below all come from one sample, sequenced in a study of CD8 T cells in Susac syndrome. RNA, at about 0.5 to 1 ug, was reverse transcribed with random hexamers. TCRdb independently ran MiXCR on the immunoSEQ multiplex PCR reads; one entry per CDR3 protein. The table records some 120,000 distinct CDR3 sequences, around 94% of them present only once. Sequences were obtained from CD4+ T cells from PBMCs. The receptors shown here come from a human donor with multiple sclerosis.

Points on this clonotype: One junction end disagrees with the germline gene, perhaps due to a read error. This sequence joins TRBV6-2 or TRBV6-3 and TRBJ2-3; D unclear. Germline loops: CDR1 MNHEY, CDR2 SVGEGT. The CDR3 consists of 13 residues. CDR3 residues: CASRETSRDTQYF. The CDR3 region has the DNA TGTGCCAGCAGGGAGACAAGCAGAGATACGCAGTATTTT.

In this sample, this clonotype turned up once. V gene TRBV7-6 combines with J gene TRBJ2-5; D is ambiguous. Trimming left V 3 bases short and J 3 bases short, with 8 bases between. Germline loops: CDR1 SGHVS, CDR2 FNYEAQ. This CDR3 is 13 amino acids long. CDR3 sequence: CASSFGPEETQYF. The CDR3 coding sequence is TGTGCCAGCAGCTTCGGACCCGAAGAGACCCAGTACTTC.

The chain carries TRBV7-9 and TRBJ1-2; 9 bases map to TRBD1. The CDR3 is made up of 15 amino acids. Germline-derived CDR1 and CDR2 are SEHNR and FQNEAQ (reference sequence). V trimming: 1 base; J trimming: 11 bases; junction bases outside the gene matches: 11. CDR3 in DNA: TGTGCCAGCAGCTTAGTAGGGACAGGGATAAGTCTTTACACCTTC. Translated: CASSLVGTGISLYTF.

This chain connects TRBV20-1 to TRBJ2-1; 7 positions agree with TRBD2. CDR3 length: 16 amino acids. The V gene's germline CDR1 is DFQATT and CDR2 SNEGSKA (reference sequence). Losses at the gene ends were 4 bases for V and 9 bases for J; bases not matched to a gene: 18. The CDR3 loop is CSATRARWEGHGEQFF. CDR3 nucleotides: TGCAGTGCTACCAGGGCGCGGTGGGAGGGTCATGGTGAGCAGTTCTTC.

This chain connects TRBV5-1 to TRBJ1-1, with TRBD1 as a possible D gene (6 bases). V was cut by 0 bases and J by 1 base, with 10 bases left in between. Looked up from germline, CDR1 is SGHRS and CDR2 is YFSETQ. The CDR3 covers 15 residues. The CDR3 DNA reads TGCGCCAGCAGCTTGGCCATGGGACAGAACACTGAAGCTTTCTTT. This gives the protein CASSLAMGQNTEAFF.

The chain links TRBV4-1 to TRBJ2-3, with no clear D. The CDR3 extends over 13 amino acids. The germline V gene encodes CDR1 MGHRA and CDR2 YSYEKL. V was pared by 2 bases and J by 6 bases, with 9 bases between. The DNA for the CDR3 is TGCGCCAGCAGCCAAATTCGAAGCGATACGCAGTATTTT. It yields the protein CASSQIRSDTQYF.

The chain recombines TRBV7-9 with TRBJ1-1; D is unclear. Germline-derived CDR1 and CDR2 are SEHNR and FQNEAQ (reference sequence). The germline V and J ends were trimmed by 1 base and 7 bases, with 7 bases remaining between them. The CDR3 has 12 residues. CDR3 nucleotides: TGTGCCAGCAGCTTAGTACTATTTGAAGCTTTCTTT. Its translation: CASSLVLFEAFF.

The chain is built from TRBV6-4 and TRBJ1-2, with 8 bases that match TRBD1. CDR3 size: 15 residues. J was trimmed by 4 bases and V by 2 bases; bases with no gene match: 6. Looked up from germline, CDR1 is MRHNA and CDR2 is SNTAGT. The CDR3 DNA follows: TGTGCCAGCAGTGACCGGCAGGGGGCTGGCTATGGCTACACCTTC. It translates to CASSDRQGAGYGYTF.

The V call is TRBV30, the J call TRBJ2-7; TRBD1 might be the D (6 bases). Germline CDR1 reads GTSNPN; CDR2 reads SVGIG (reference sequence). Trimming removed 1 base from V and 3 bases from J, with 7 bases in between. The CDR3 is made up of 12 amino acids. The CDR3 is CAWSEQGYEQYF. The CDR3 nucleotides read TGTGCCTGGAGTGAACAGGGCTACGAGCAGTACTTC.

CDR3 sequence (DNA): TGCGCCAGCAGCCCGGAGGGGAGGATATTCGATGAGCAGTTCTTC. Translated: CASSPEGRIFDEQFF. The V and J genes are TRBV5-1 and TRBJ2-1, with D tentatively TRBD2 (6 bases). In germline, CDR1 is SGHRS, CDR2 YFSETQ. V was cut by 4 bases and J by 8 bases, with 19 bases left in between. This CDR3 has 15 residues.

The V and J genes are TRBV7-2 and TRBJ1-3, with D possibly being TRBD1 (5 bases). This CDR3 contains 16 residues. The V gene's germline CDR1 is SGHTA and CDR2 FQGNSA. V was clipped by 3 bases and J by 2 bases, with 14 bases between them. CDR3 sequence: CASSFAAGLAGNTIYF. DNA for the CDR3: TGTGCCAGCAGCTTTGCGGCAGGGCTGGCTGGAAACACCATATATTTT.

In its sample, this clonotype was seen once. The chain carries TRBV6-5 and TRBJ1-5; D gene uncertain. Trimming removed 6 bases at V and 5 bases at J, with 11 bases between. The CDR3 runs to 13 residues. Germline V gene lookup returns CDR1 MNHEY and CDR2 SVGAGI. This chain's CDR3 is CASSRYRDQPQHF. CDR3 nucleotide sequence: TGTGCCAGCAGCCGTTACCGGGATCAGCCCCAGCATTTT.

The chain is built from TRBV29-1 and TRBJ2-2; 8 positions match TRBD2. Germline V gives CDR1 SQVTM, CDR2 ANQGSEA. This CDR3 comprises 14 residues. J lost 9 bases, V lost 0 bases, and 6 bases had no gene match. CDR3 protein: CSVEDGRAERELFF. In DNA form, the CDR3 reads TGCAGCGTTGAAGACGGGAGGGCCGAAAGGGAGCTGTTTTTT.

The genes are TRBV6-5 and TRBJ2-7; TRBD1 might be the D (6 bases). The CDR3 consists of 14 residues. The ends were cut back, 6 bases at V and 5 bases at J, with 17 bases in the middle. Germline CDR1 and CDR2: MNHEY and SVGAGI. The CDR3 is CASRSQNREHEQYF. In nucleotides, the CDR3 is TGTGCCAGCAGGAGCCAAAACAGGGAGCACGAGCAGTACTTC.

CDR3 loop: CASSPRGGFGNTIYF. CDR3 bases: TGTGCCAGCAGTCCTCGGGGGGGATTTGGAAACACCATATATTTT. J is TRBJ1-3 and V is TRBV12-3 or TRBV12-4; D might be TRBD1 (5 bases). V was pared by 5 bases and J by 3 bases, with 14 bases between. This CDR3 is built from 15 residues.

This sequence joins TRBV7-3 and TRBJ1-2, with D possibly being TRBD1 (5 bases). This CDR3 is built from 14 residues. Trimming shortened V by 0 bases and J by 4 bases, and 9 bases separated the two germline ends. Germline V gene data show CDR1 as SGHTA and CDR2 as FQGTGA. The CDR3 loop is CASSLTPDSYGYTF. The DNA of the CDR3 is TGTGCCAGCAGCTTAACCCCTGACAGCTATGGCTACACCTTC.

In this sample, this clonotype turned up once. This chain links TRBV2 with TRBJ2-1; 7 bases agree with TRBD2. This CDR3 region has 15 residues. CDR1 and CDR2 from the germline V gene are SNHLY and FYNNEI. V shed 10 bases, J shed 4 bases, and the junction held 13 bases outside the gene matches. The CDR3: CATRAGLAVYNEQFF. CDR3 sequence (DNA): TGTGCCACTCGAGCAGGTCTAGCGGTTTACAATGAGCAGTTCTTC.

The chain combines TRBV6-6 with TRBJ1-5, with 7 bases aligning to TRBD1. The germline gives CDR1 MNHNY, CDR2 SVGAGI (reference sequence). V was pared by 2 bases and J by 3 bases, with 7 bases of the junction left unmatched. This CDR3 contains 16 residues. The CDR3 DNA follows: TGTGCCAGCAGTTACCAACCACAGGGGAACAATCAGCCCCAGCATTTT. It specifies CASSYQPQGNNQPQHF.

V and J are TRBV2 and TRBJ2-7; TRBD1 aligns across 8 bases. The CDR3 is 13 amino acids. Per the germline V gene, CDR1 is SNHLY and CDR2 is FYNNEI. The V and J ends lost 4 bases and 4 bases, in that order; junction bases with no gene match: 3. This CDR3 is CASSAGGLYEQYF. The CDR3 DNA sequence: TGTGCCAGCAGTGCAGGGGGCTTATACGAGCAGTACTTC.

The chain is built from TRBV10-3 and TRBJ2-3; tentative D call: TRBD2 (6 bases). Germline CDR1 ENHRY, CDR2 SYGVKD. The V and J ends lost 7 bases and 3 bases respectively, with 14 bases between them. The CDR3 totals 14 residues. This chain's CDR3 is CAITGGLETDTQYF. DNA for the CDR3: TGTGCCATCACCGGGGGTTTAGAAACAGATACGCAGTATTTT.

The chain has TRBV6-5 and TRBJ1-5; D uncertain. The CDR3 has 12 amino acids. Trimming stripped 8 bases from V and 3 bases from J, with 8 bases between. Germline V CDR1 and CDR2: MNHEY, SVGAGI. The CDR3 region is CASRALNQPQHF. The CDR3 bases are TGTGCCAGCCGGGCACTCAATCAGCCCCAGCATTTT.

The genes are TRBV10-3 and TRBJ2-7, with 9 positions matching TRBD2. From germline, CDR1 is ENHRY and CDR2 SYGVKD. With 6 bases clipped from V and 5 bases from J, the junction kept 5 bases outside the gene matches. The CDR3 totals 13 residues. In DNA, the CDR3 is TGTGCCATCAGAGTAGCGGGAGAAAACGAGCAGTACTTC. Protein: CAIRVAGENEQYF.

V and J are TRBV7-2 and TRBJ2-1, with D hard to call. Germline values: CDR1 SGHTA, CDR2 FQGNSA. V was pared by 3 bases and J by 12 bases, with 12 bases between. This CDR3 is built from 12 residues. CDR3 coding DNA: TGTGCCAGCAGCTTGGGGATTGTTAGGCAGTTCTTC. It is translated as CASSLGIVRQFF.

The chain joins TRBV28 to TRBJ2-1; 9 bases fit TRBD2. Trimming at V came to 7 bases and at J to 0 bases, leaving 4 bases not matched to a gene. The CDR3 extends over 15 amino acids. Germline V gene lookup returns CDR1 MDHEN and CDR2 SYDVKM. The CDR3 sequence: CASNLSGSSYNEQFF. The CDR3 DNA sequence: TGTGCCAGCAATCTTAGCGGGAGCTCCTACAATGAGCAGTTCTTC.

The CDR3, as DNA: TGTGCCTGGAAACGGGTCTTCGAGGGCGAGCAGTACTTC. Translation: CAWKRVFEGEQYF. V is TRBV30 and J is TRBJ2-7; D is possibly TRBD2 (5 bases). V was trimmed by 4 bases and J by 6 bases, leaving 16 bases between them. CDR1 GTSNPN and CDR2 SVGIG come from the germline V gene (reference sequence). The CDR3 consists of 13 residues.

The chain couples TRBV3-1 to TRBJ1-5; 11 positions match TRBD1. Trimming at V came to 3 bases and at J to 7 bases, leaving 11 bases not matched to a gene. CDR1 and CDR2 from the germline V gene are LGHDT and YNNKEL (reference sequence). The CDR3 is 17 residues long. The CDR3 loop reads CASSQSPGTGGSQPQHF. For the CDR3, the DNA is TGTGCCAGCAGCCAGAGCCCCGGGACAGGGGGAAGCCAGCCCCAGCATTTT. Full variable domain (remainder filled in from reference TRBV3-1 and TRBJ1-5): DTAVSQTPKYLVTQMGNDKSIKCEQNLGHDTMYWYKQDSKKFLKIMFSYNNKELIINETVPNRFSPKSPDKAHLNLHINSLELGDSAVYFCASSQSPGTGGSQPQHFGDGTRLSIL.

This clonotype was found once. The CDR3 bases are TGTGCCAGTAGTCAACAGGTCGCTGAAGCTTTCTTT. Protein sequence: CASSQQVAEAFF. J is TRBJ1-1 and V is TRBV19; TRBD1 is a possible D gene (5 bases). The CDR3 is made up of 12 amino acids. CDR1 is LNHDA and CDR2 is SQIVND in the germline V gene (reference sequence). Trimming cost V 5 bases and J 6 bases, with 10 bases left between them.

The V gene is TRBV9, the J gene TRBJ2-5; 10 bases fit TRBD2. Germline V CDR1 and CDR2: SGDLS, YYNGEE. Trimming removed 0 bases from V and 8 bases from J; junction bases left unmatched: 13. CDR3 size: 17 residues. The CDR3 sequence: CASSVGPSSGGEQTQYF. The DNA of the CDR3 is TGTGCCAGCAGCGTAGGACCTTCTAGCGGGGGCGAGCAAACCCAGTACTTC.

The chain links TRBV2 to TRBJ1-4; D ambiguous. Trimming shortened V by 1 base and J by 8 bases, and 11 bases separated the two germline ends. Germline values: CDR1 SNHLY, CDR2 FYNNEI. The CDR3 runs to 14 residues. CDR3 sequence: CASSEEAGGEKLFF. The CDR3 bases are TGTGCCAGCAGTGAAGAAGCCGGAGGGGAAAAACTGTTTTTT.

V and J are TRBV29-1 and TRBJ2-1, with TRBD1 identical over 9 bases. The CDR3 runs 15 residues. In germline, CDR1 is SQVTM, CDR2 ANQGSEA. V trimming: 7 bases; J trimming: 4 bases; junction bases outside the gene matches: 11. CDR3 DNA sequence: TGCAGCGGCTTACCCGGGACAGGGTGGTACAATGAGCAGTTCTTC. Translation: CSGLPGTGWYNEQFF.